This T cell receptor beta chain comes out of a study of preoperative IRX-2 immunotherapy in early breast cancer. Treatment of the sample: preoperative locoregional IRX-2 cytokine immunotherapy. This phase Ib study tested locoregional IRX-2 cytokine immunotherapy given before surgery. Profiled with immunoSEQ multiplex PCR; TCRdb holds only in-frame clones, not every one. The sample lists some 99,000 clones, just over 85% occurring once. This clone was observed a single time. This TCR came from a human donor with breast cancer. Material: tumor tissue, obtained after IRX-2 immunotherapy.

The CDR3 sequence: CASSFGAGGNTIYF. The CDR3 DNA follows: TGTGCCAGCAGCTTCGGGGCGGGCGGAAACACCATATATTTT. The gene calls are TRBV7-8 and TRBJ1-3, with a weak D call TRBD1 (5 bases). CDR3 length: 14 amino acids. Germline V gives CDR1 SGHVS, CDR2 FQNEAQ. V lost 3 bases and J lost 4, with 10 bases in between.